This passage covers 2 T cell receptor beta chains from one sample sequenced in a study of cytotoxic CD8 clonotypes in ibrutinib-treated CLL. Assay used: immunoSEQ multiplex PCR; TCRdb lists only in-frame clones, some missing. The sample carries more than 85,000 clones, 60% to 80% recorded once. The material sequenced was PBMCs, taken after 12 months of ibrutinib treatment. These receptors came from a human donor with chronic lymphocytic leukemia.

The chain employs TRBV21-1 and TRBJ1-4; TRBD1 is the table's D call, not checked against the DNA. TRBV21-1 is designated a pseudogene. The CDR3 totals 17 residues. CDR3 amino acids: CASSTLTGRVLYEKLFF. DNA for the CDR3: TGTGCCAGCAGCACGTTGACAGGGCGGGTTCTATACGAAAAACTGTTTTTT.

The rearrangement uses TRBV5-1 and TRBJ1-5; D possibly corresponds to TRBD1 (5 bases). Germline CDR1 SGHRS, CDR2 YFSETQ. Trimming shortened V by 4 bases and J by 5 bases, and 16 bases separated the two germline ends. CDR3 length equals 15 residues. The CDR3 bases are TGCGCCAGCAGCCCGGACCCAGGGAGAGATCAGCCCCAGCATTTT. Translating it yields CASSPDPGRDQPQHF.